The sequence of this T cell receptor beta chain was determined in a study of T cells after yellow fever vaccination. Template switching with 5'RACE generated the TCR cDNA and added a universal primer site and UMIs. TCRdb independently ran MiXCR on the 5' RACE reads; one entry per CDR3 protein. The top ten clones hold 35% to 45% of a sample with 65,000 to 90,000 distinct CDR3 sequences, 7.5% to 9% of them seen once. Whole-study results and caveats: Just a small share of clonotypes turned up in the CD4 compartment as well as the CD8 compartment.

In germline, CDR1 is DFQATT, CDR2 SNEGSKA (reference sequence). V dropped 6 bases and J dropped 7 bases, with 4 bases sitting between them. This CDR3 has 9 amino acids. This clonotype has just a few counts. Its matching antigen is unknown. The sample here was CD8+ T cells sorted from PBMCs, taken on the day of the yellow fever booster vaccination. The chain joins TRBV20-1 to TRBJ1-5, with D uncertain. The receptor's source is a man aged 25 to 45 who received the YFV17D yellow fever vaccine. The CDR3 bases are TGCAGTGCGGGGCAGCCCCAGCATTTT. This translates into CSAGQPQHF.